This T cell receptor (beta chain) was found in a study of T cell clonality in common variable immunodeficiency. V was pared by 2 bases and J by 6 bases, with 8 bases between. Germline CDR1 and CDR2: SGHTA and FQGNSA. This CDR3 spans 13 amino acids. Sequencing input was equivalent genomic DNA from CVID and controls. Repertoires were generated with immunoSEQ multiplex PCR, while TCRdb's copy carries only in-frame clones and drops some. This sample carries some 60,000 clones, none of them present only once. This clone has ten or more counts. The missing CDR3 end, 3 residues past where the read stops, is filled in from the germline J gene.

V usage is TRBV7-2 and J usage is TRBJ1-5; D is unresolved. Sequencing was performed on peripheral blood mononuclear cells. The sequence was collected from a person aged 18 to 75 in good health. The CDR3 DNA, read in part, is TGTGCCAGCAGCTTAAATGGCATTCAGCCC. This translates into CASSLNGIQP. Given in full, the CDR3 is CASSLNGIQPQHF.